A selection of T cell receptor beta chains follows, all from one sample in a study of neurological immune-mediated disorders. MiXCR, applied by TCRdb to the 5' RACE reads, yields one record per CDR3 protein. The data contain fewer than 40,000 distinct CDR3 sequences, under 6.5% of them singletons. The specimen was CD4+ T cells from blood. The receptors shown here come from a woman aged 45-65 years in good health. CDR3s leave out the opening cysteine and the closing phenylalanine or tryptophan.

V gene	J gene	CDR3 protein
TRBV20-1	TRBJ2-3	SATYADTQY
TRBV10-3	TRBJ1-4	AIKPATNEKLF
TRBV7-2	TRBJ2-7	ASSLSFPGQGGYEQY
TRBV5-1	TRBJ2-1	ASSTGPSGEQF
TRBV6-2/TRBV6-3	TRBJ2-1	ASSAQGTSAYNEQF
TRBV10-2	TRBJ2-3	ASSDPPTSGSRDTQY
TRBV2	TRBJ1-1	ASSEARGARTEAF
TRBV7-2	TRBJ2-1	ASSFTGSLNYNEQF
TRBV7-3	TRBJ2-2	ASSLMVGGELF
TRBV7-9	TRBJ1-1	ASSLDGNEAF
TRBV20-1	TRBJ1-1	SASPTGSGALNTEAF
TRBV10-3	TRBJ1-3	AIRHSGTGGSGNTIY
TRBV5-1	TRBJ2-2	ASSFSETGELF
TRBV7-3	TRBJ2-1	ASSMTGPPYNEQF
TRBV10-3	TRBJ2-2	AISESWTGTGELF
TRBV7-3	TRBJ2-1	ASSLQVGGNEQF
TRBV19	TRBJ1-5	ASSITWQGNQPQH
TRBV7-9	TRBJ2-1	ASSRQVTSYNEQF
TRBV30	TRBJ2-2	AWFPRGRQNTGELF
TRBV5-1	TRBJ1-5	ASSPGSNQPQH
TRBV7-2	TRBJ1-4	AIGQGPTNEKLF
TRBV7-3	TRBJ2-3	ASSLLGGDTQY
TRBV9	TRBJ2-3	ASSPQDGGFDTQY
TRBV20-1	TRBJ1-3	SARTSGGNTIY
TRBV20-1	TRBJ1-3	SASAGYGNTIY
TRBV7-2	TRBJ2-7	ASSFDDRRGNEQY
TRBV5-8	TRBJ2-1	ASSLLSRTVGPEQF
TRBV15	TRBJ1-5	ATSSRDRQQPQH
TRBV25-1	TRBJ1-1	ASSDGDRLAF
TRBV25-1	TRBJ1-2	ASMAQGNYGYT
TRBV19	TRBJ2-3	ASSSVLDDTQY
TRBV4-1	TRBJ1-2	ASSQVGTGGLYGYT
TRBV6-5	TRBJ2-3	ASSFSDRTQY
TRBV28	TRBJ2-1	ASRRQGAYNEQF
TRBV7-2	TRBJ1-1	ASTPQDTEAF
TRBV29-1	TRBJ2-7	SASHGVYEQY
TRBV2	TRBJ2-3	ASTGGRGSTTDTQY
TRBV7-6	TRBJ2-7	ASSFPGYEQY
TRBV12-3/TRBV12-4	TRBJ2-1	ASSLISYNEQF
TRBV6-5	TRBJ1-2	ASSHNAGGLSYT
TRBV7-8	TRBJ2-2	ASSPGIPTGELF
TRBV28	TRBJ1-5	ASSGTGGTGYSNQPQH
TRBV20-1	TRBJ2-3	SAEGRGALGATDTQY
TRBV7-8	TRBJ2-7	ASSLLAGQGFHEQY
TRBV20-1	TRBJ2-1	SALSPGLAGGNTEQF
TRBV4-2	TRBJ2-7	ASSQESGGAFYEQY
TRBV20-1	TRBJ1-5	SAGTLNQPQH
TRBV4-3	TRBJ2-1	ASSQELNSYNEQF
TRBV20-1	TRBJ2-1	SASGGPGLNEQF
TRBV7-3	TRBJ2-3	ASSPFRRGETDTQY